This T cell receptor (beta chain) comes out of a study of cytomegalovirus exposure and HLA in healthy donors. The CDR3 loop spans 16 amino acids. The V gene lost 4 bases and the J gene lost 4 bases, with 20 bases spanning the gap. Per the germline V gene, CDR1 is LNHNV and CDR2 is YYDKDF (reference sequence). PCR was performed using 60 Vbeta and 13 Jbeta primers. Data came from immunoSEQ multiplex PCR; TCRdb stores just in-frame clones and leaves some out. The data contain about 160,000 clones, roughly 77% of them seen just once; the ten biggest clones take up roughly 3.4%. The clonotype originates from a human donor in good health. The rearrangement links TRBV15 to TRBJ2-7; D is possibly TRBD1 (6 bases). Sequences were obtained from PBMCs. The CDR3 protein is CATSTLSPQGRYEQYF. The CDR3 nucleotides read TGTGCCACCAGCACTCTTAGCCCACAGGGCAGGTACGAGCAGTACTTC.